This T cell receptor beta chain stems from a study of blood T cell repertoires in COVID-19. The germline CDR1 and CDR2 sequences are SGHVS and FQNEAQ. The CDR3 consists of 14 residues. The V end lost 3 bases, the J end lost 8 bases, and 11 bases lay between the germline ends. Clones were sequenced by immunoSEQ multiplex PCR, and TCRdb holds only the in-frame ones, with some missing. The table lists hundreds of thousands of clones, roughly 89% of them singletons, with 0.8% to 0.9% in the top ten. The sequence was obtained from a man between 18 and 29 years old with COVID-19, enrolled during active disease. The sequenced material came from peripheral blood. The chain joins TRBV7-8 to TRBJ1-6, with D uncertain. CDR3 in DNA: TGTGCCAGCAGCTTCGCCAGGCGCCATTCACCCCTCCACTTT. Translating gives CASSFARRHSPLHF.